The clone carrying this T cell receptor (beta chain) showed up many times. Its specificity is not known. These data are taken from a study of T-cell reconstitution after alpha-beta-depleted transplantation in children. The TCRbeta library incorporated unique molecular identifiers. TCRdb analysed the PCR reads with MiXCR anew, one entry per CDR3 protein. The sample records around 500,000 distinct CDR3 sequences, 23% being singletons. General observations from the study: There were some patients whose high TCRbeta diversity at day 60 came from surviving recipient T cells and thymic progenitors. A year post-transplant, T-cell counts and diversity derived mostly from newly produced T cells. At around two months after transplant, the alpha-beta T cells were reportedly derived from several hundred expanded clones that came from non-depleted graft cells.

Sequenced material: PBMCs, mostly from graft donor cells, taken 360 days after TCRalphabeta/CD19-depleted stem cell transplant. The receptor was isolated from a boy in the first two years of life who had a stem cell transplant for acute myeloid leukemia, so the T cells may come from the graft donor.

For the CDR3, the DNA is TGCAGTGCTAGAGCGGTAGATCGGGGCCGCTACAATGAGCAGTTCTTC. Amino acids: CSARAVDRGRYNEQFF. The genes are TRBV20-1 and TRBJ2-1; the D gene could be TRBD1 or TRBD2 (5 bases each). This CDR3 region has 16 residues. Trimming took 1 base from V and 3 from J, leaving 16 bases between them. CDR1 is DFQATT and CDR2 is SNEGSKA in the germline V gene (reference sequence).